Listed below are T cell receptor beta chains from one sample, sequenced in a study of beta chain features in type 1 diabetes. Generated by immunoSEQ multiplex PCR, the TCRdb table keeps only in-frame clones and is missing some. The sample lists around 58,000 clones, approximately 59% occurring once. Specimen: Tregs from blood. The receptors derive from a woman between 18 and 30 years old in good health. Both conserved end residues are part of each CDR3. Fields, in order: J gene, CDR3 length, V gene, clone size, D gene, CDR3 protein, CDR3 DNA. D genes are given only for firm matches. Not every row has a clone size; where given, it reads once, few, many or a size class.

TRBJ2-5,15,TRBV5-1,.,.,CASSIEGHRGETQYF,TGCGCCAGCAGCATAGAAGGACACAGAGGAGAGACCCAGTACTTC
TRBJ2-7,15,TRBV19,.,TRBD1,CASSPGTGGTYEQYF,TGTGCCAGTAGTCCTGGGACAGGGGGTACCTACGAGCAGTACTTC
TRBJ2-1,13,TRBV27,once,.,CASSSQVYREQFF,TGTGCCAGCAGTTCACAGGTCTACAGGGAGCAGTTCTTC
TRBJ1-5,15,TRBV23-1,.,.,CASRHTAGEDQPQHF,TGCGCCAGCAGACATACGGCCGGGGAGGATCAGCCCCAGCATTTT
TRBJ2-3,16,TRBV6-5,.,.,CASSSPTGTSTDTQYF,TGTGCCAGCAGTTCACCCACCGGGACTAGCACAGATACGCAGTATTTT
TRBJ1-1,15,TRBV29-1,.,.,CSVVGGWLPNTKAFF,TGCAGCGTTGTGGGGGGATGGCTTCCAAACACTAAAGCTTTCTTT
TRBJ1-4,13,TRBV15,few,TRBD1,CATRRDRNEKLFF,TGTGCCACCAGGAGGGACAGGAATGAAAAACTGTTTTTT
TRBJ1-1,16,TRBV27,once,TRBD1,CASSAGTGGGYTEAFF,TGTGCCAGCAGTGCCGGGACAGGGGGCGGGTACACTGAAGCTTTCTTT
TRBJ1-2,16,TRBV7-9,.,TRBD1,CASSPSGGGGFHGYTF,TGTGCCAGCAGCCCCTCAGGCGGAGGGGGCTTTCATGGCTACACCTTC
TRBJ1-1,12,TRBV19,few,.,CASRDRNTEAFF,TGTGCCAGTAGAGACAGAAACACTGAAGCTTTCTTT
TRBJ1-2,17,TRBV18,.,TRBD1,CASSPPATGGPLYGYTF,TGTGCCAGCTCACCACCAGCAACAGGGGGCCCTCTCTATGGCTACACCTTC
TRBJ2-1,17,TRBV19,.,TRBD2,CASSTIAGTSVGNEQFF,TGTGCCAGTAGTACTATAGCCGGGACTAGCGTCGGGAATGAGCAGTTCTTC
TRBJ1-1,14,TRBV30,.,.,CAWREGLLNTEAFF,TGTGCCTGGAGAGAGGGACTGTTGAACACTGAAGCTTTCTTT